These 16 T cell receptor beta chains came from one sample sequenced in a study of OX40 agonist ivuxolimab in advanced cancers. Receptor libraries were prepared by the immunoSEQ multiplex PCR assay. The immuneACCESS repertoire file appears here via TCRdb, limited to in-frame rearrangements. These files lack a portion of the clones; in checked studies, under half of the deficit traces to unresolved V genes, and the cause of the others is not known. For this sample there are some 70,000 clones; more than 65% appear just once. Of the sample, over 0.95% is held by the ten largest clones. The source material was CD4+ or CD8+ T cells sorted from blood, sampled in a trial of the OX40 agonist ivuxolimab. The receptors here all came from an adult with an advanced solid tumor such as melanoma, head and neck, liver or kidney cancer.

V gene TRBV29-1 combines with J gene TRBJ2-5; tentatively, D is TRBD1 (6 bases). Deletions cut 7 bases from V and 4 bases from J, with 16 bases between. The CDR3 runs 13 residues. Germline V gives CDR1 SQVTM, CDR2 ANQGSEA. CDR3 sequence: CSADRFRGETQYF. CDR3 DNA: TGCAGCGCTGACAGGTTTCGGGGAGAGACCCAGTACTTC.

This clone has just one count. This chain connects TRBV19 to TRBJ2-7; D gene uncertain. The CDR3 spans 13 residues. In germline, CDR1 is LNHDA, CDR2 SQIVND (reference sequence). V gave up 1 base and J gave up 4 bases, with 8 bases separating them. CDR3 protein: CASSIALMYEQYF. The CDR3 coding sequence is TGTGCCAGTAGTATAGCATTGATGTACGAGCAGTACTTC.

V and J are TRBV6-5 and TRBJ2-2; maybe TRBD1 (5 bases). V was trimmed by 1 base and J by 6 bases, leaving 12 bases between them. The germline gives CDR1 MNHEY, CDR2 SVGAGI. This CDR3 contains 15 residues. The CDR3 DNA follows: TGTGCCAGCAGTTACTGGTCCAGGGTAGCCGGGGAGCTGTTTTTT. Encoded protein: CASSYWSRVAGELFF.

In this sample, this clone turned up a few times. This sequence joins TRBV4-1 and TRBJ2-5, with D perhaps TRBD1 (5 bases). The V gene lost 1 base and the J gene lost 3 bases, with 9 bases spanning the gap. Germline loops: CDR1 MGHRA, CDR2 YSYEKL. The CDR3 loop spans 14 amino acids. The CDR3 region has the DNA TGCGCCAGCAGCCAAGGCAGGGCGAAAGAGACCCAGTACTTC. Its translation is CASSQGRAKETQYF.

This chain joins TRBV19 and TRBJ1-2, with D tentatively TRBD1 (5 bases). V was pared by 6 bases and J by 8 bases, with 13 bases between. Germline V lookup: CDR1 LNHDA, CDR2 SQIVND (reference sequence). The CDR3 length is 12 residues. DNA for the CDR3: TGTGCCAGTAGCCATGGGAACAGGGGCTACACCTTC. This encodes CASSHGNRGYTF.

The V gene is TRBV19, the J gene TRBJ1-5; 8 bases are a match to TRBD1. Trimming cost V 5 bases and J 2 bases; bases outside gene matches: 5. This CDR3 is built from 15 residues. CDR1 is LNHDA, CDR2 SQIVND, per germline (reference sequence). CDR3 protein: CASSAQGAGNQPQHF. In nucleotides, the CDR3 is TGTGCCAGTAGTGCTCAGGGGGCAGGCAATCAGCCCCAGCATTTT.

J is TRBJ1-5 and V is TRBV12-5; a possible D gene is TRBD1 (6 bases). CDR3 length equals 16 residues. The germline V gene encodes CDR1 LGHNT and CDR2 FRNRAP. V was cut by 1 base and J by 1 base, with 11 bases left in between. The CDR3 sequence: CASGLAQGYSNQPQHF. In DNA form, the CDR3 reads TGTGCTAGTGGTTTGGCCCAGGGGTACAGCAATCAGCCCCAGCATTTT.

This clone was seen a few times. The chain links TRBV7-9 to TRBJ2-1, with 10 bases matching TRBD2. The CDR3 totals 16 residues. Germline V gene sequence: CDR1 SEHNR, CDR2 FQNEAQ (reference sequence). The ends lost 6 bases at V and 9 bases at J; junction bases unmatched: 14. The CDR3 DNA reads as TGTGCCAGCAGGTCCCCTAGCGGGGGCCCCCGGGGTGAGCAGTTCTTC. Its translation is CASRSPSGGPRGEQFF.

The J gene is TRBJ1-1, the V gene TRBV6-5; 8 bases are a match to TRBD1. CDR3 size: 14 residues. J gave up 4 bases and V 4 bases, and 5 bases lay outside the gene matches. Per the germline V gene, CDR1 is MNHEY and CDR2 is SVGAGI. DNA of the CDR3: TGTGCCAGCAGTTTTCCAGGGGGCGGCACTGAAGCTTTCTTT. Protein product: CASSFPGGGTEAFF.

V and J are TRBV18 and TRBJ2-7, with D perhaps TRBD2 (6 bases). The CDR3 length is 16 residues. V was cut by 3 bases and J by 4 bases, with 19 bases left in between. Looked up from germline, CDR1 is KGHSH and CDR2 is LQKENI. The CDR3 spells CASSPLGLSGGYEQYF. Here the CDR3 DNA reads TGTGCCAGCTCACCGTTGGGACTCTCTGGGGGTTACGAGCAGTACTTC.

This clone was found once. The genes are TRBV18 and TRBJ1-2; D gene unclear. V lost 2 bases and J 8 bases, leaving 12 bases between the germline ends. The CDR3 is made up of 13 amino acids. In germline, CDR1 is KGHSH, CDR2 LQKENI. DNA for the CDR3: TGTGCCAGCTCACCAGTCGGGGAGGAGGGCTACACCTTC. Translated: CASSPVGEEGYTF.

This chain uses TRBV9 with TRBJ2-2, with a tentative D call TRBD1 (6 bases). Per the germline V gene, CDR1 is SGDLS and CDR2 is YYNGEE. This CDR3 contains 14 residues. V was trimmed by 3 bases and J by 7 bases, leaving 13 bases between them. CDR3 protein: CASSGDIRSGELFF. CDR3 DNA sequence: TGTGCCAGCAGCGGGGACATACGCAGCGGGGAGCTGTTTTTT.

This clone appeared once. This rearrangement joins TRBV18 to TRBJ2-1; possibly TRBD2 for D (5 bases). Germline V gene lookup returns CDR1 KGHSH and CDR2 LQKENI. The ends were cut back, 2 bases at V and 7 bases at J, with 6 bases in the middle. The length of the CDR3 is 12 residues. The CDR3 DNA reads as TGTGCCAGCTCACCAGCGGGTAATGAGCAGTTCTTC. Protein sequence: CASSPAGNEQFF.

This CDR3 is CASSPYSTDNQPQHF. The CDR3 nucleotides read TGTGCCAGCAGCCCGTACTCGACAGATAATCAGCCCCAGCATTTT. The genes are TRBV7-2 and TRBJ1-5, with D possibly TRBD1 on 5 matching bases. Germline values: CDR1 SGHTA, CDR2 FQGNSA. The CDR3 loop spans 15 amino acids. V lost 5 bases to trimming and J lost 4 bases, with 15 bases between them.

The genes are TRBV2 and TRBJ1-5; 7 bases match TRBD1. Germline V lookup: CDR1 SNHLY, CDR2 FYNNEI. The CDR3 runs to 14 residues. The V gene end was trimmed by 5 bases and the J gene end by 4 bases; junction bases not matched to a gene: 5. The CDR3: CASSRQGINQPQHF. For the CDR3, the DNA is TGTGCCAGCAGTCGACAGGGTATAAATCAGCCCCAGCATTTT. The entire variable domain, with the rest obtained from reference TRBV2 and TRBJ1-5, is as follows: EPEVTQTPSHQVTQMGQEVILRCVPISNHLYFYWYRQILGQKVEFLVSFYNNEISEKSEIFDDQFSVERPDGSNFTLKIRSTKLEDSAMYFCASSRQGINQPQHFGDGTRLSIL.

This rearrangement joins TRBV5-4 to TRBJ2-1; D possibly matches TRBD1 or TRBD2 (5 bases each). CDR1 and CDR2 from the germline V gene are SGHNT and YYREEE (reference sequence). Trimming took 4 bases from V and 0 from J, leaving 11 bases between them. The CDR3 extends over 15 amino acids. The CDR3 sequence is CASSAGTPSYNEQFF. CDR3 in DNA: TGTGCCAGCAGCGCAGGGACGCCCTCCTACAATGAGCAGTTCTTC.